Below, 8 T cell receptor beta chains from the same sample are listed, as sequenced in a study of blood T cells in healthy people across ages. The authors ran a second PCR of 7 to 11 cycles using a sample-barcoded 5' primer and a J-beta primer mix. TCRdb re-analysed the 5' RACE reads in MiXCR, keeping a single row per CDR3 protein. The sample yields some 1,500,000 distinct CDR3 sequences, less than 45% seen once. The sequenced sample consisted of blood. The source is a woman younger than 35 in good health.

This clonotype was seen only a few times. The chain has TRBV6-5 and TRBJ2-5; D possibly matches TRBD1 or TRBD2 (5 bases each). The germline V and J ends were trimmed by 4 bases and 11 bases, with 20 bases remaining between them. This CDR3 spans 14 amino acids. Germline CDR1 reads MNHEY; CDR2 reads SVGAGI. The CDR3 DNA reads TGTGCCAGCAGTTTTACTTCCCCCTTGGGGGAGCAGTACTTC. Protein product: CASSFTSPLGEQYF.

The chain recombines TRBV5-6 with TRBJ2-1; maybe TRBD1 (5 bases). The CDR3 runs 13 residues. The V end lost 3 bases, the J end lost 7 bases, and 11 bases lay between the germline ends. In germline, CDR1 is SGHDT, CDR2 YYEEEE. DNA for the CDR3: TGTGCCAGCAGCTACCTACAGGTAAATGAGCAGTTCTTC. Protein sequence: CASSYLQVNEQFF.

This sequence joins TRBV6-1 and TRBJ2-7; TRBD1 aligns across 7 bases. The CDR3 has 14 amino acids. The germline CDR1 and CDR2 sequences are MNHNS and SASEGT. V shed 5 bases, J shed 3 bases, and the junction held 7 bases outside the gene matches. In DNA, the CDR3 is TGTGCCAGCAGTCTCACAGGGGCGGGCTACGAGCAGTACTTC. Amino acids: CASSLTGAGYEQYF.

This chain links TRBV20-1 with TRBJ2-7; a possible D gene is TRBD1 (6 bases). The CDR3 has 15 residues. CDR1 is DFQATT, CDR2 SNEGSKA, per germline (reference sequence). Trimming removed 0 bases at V and 2 bases at J, with 14 bases between. This chain's CDR3 is CSARERAGAAYEQYF. In DNA, the CDR3 is TGCAGTGCTAGAGAAAGGGCAGGGGCCGCCTACGAGCAGTACTTC.

This rearrangement joins TRBV20-1 to TRBJ2-3, with TRBD1 as a possible D gene (5 bases). The germline CDR1 and CDR2 sequences are DFQATT and SNEGSKA (reference sequence). V lost 5 bases and J 10 bases, leaving 25 bases between the germline ends. The CDR3 extends over 15 amino acids. CDR3 loop: CSAPHRIRYSTPQYF. CDR3 nucleotides: TGCAGTGCTCCCCACAGGATCCGCTACAGTACGCCGCAGTATTTT.

The genes are TRBV7-9 and TRBJ1-1; 7 nucleotides match TRBD1. Trimming cost V 5 bases and J 6 bases; bases outside gene matches: 9. CDR1 and CDR2 (germline): SEHNR, FQNEAQ (reference sequence). The CDR3 sequence is 14 residues long. CDR3 nucleotide sequence: TGTGCCAGCAGCGCGCGGGACAGAGGATCTGAAGCTTTCTTT. Its translation: CASSARDRGSEAFF.

The V call is TRBV7-2, the J call TRBJ1-5; the match to TRBD1 covers 10 bases. This CDR3 comprises 17 residues. The V and J ends lost 1 base and 6 bases, in that order; junction bases with no gene match: 9. Germline V lookup: CDR1 SGHTA, CDR2 FQGNSA. CDR3 in amino acids: CASSLGTDRGFFQPQHF. In nucleotides, the CDR3 is TGTGCCAGCAGCTTAGGGACGGACAGGGGGTTCTTTCAGCCCCAGCATTTT.

The CDR3 DNA follows: TGCAGTGCTAGTCGGGTTCACTACGAGCAGTACTTC. Translated, it gives CSASRVHYEQYF. V and J are TRBV20-1 and TRBJ2-7; D not resolved. Germline CDR1 DFQATT, CDR2 SNEGSKA (reference sequence). The V and J ends lost 3 bases and 3 bases respectively, with 9 bases between them. The CDR3 is made up of 12 amino acids.